This T cell receptor beta chain was sequenced during a study of blood T cell repertoires in COVID-19. At the level of the study: The United States, Italy and Spain supplied acute and convalescent COVID-19 samples.

Germline assignment: CDR1 MNHEY and CDR2 SVGAGI. V was trimmed by 0 bases and J by 8 bases, leaving 13 bases between them. The CDR3 has 14 residues. Assay used: immunoSEQ multiplex PCR; TCRdb lists only in-frame clones, some missing. The sample records around 130,000 clones, 87% being singletons. The receptor comes from a woman in her sixties with acute or convalescent COVID-19. The chain has TRBV6-5 and TRBJ1-2; perhaps TRBD1 as D (6 bases). The sequenced sample consisted of peripheral blood. CDR3 protein: CASSYSLRGGGYTF. The CDR3 DNA is TGTGCCAGCAGTTACTCTCTCAGGGGAGGGGGCTACACCTTC.